This T cell receptor (beta chain) is drawn from a study of blood T cell repertoires in COVID-19. Study-wide context: T cells, B-cell-depleted T cells, or PBMCs provided the cDNA or gDNA that served as material.

Trimming removed 4 bases from V and 7 bases from J; junction bases left unmatched: 6. This CDR3 has 14 amino acids. Germline lookup yields CDR1 MNHEY and CDR2 SVGAGI. Produced via immunoSEQ multiplex PCR; TCRdb's table is partial and in-frame only. Among 250,000 or so clones listed, around 90% were seen once. Seattle patients were enrolled while actively infected and followed longitudinally. J is TRBJ1-2 and V is TRBV6-5; 10 nucleotides align to TRBD1. This clonotype originated in a woman aged 55-70 years with COVID-19, enrolled during active disease. The sequencing sample was made of peripheral blood. CDR3 region: CASSSSRDRGGYTF. As DNA, the CDR3 is TGTGCCAGCAGTTCGTCCCGGGACAGGGGTGGCTACACCTTC.